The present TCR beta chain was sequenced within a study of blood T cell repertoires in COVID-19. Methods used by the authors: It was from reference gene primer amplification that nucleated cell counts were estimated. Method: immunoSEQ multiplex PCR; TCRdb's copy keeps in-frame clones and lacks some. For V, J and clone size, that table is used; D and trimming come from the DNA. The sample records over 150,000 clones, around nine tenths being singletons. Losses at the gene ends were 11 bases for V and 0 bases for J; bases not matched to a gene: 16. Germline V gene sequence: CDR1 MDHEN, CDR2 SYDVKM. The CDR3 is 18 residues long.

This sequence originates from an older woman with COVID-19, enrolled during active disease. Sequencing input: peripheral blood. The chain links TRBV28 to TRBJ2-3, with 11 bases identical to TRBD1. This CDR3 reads CACPPWDRGTLSTDTQYF. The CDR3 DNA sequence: TGTGCCTGCCCTCCCTGGGACAGGGGGACCCTTAGCACAGATACGCAGTATTTT.